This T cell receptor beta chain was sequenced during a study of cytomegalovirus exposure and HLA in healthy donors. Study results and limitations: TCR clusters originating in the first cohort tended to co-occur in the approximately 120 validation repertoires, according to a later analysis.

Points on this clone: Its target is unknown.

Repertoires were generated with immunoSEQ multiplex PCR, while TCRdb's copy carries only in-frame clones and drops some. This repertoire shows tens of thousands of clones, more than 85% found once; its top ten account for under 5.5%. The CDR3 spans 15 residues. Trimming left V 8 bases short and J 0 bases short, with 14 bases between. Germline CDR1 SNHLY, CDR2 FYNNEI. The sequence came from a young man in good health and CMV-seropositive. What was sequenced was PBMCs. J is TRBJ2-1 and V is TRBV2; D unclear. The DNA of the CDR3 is TGTGCCAGCGCGAACTGGGCGAGCTCCTACAATGAGCAGTTCTTC. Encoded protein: CASANWASSYNEQFF.